These 21 T cell receptor beta chains were all obtained from the same sample, sequenced in a study of T cells in Graves' hyperthyroidism and ophthalmopathy. What was amplified from RNA transcripts were TCR beta CDR3 regions. RT-PCR in the first round (using the HTBI primer set) targeted the TCR CDR3. From the multiplex PCR reads, TCRdb called clonotypes with MiXCR, one entry per CDR3 protein. Found here are hundreds of thousands of distinct CDR3 sequences, approximately 19% of them singletons; the top ten hold about 4%. The specimen was blood. Receptor source: a woman between 18 and 29 years old with Graves' hyperthyroidism.

Ten or more counts support this clonotype. This sequence joins TRBV5-1 and TRBJ2-7; 12 nucleotides agree with TRBD1. CDR3 length: 19 residues. The V gene's germline CDR1 is SGHRS and CDR2 YFSETQ. The V gene end was trimmed by 4 bases and the J gene end by 6 bases; junction bases not matched to a gene: 20. CDR3 region: CASSTRSGTGGSWLSEQYF. The CDR3 coding sequence is TGCGCCAGCAGCACCCGTTCCGGGACAGGGGGCAGTTGGTTATCCGAGCAGTACTTC. The variable domain in full, completed from reference TRBV5-1 and TRBJ2-7, reads KAGVTQTPRYLIKTRGQQVTLSCSPISGHRSVSWYQQTPGQGLQFLFEYFSETQRNKGNFPGRFSGRQFSNSRSEMNVSTLELGDSALYLCASSTRSGTGGSWLSEQYFGPGTRLTVT.

Many counts were recorded for this clonotype. The chain couples TRBV20-1 to TRBJ2-7; D gene ambiguous. The germline gives CDR1 DFQATT, CDR2 SNEGSKA (reference sequence). Trimming left V 0 bases short and J 4 bases short, with 13 bases between. This CDR3 contains 14 residues. The chain's CDR3 is CSARDDPIFYEQYF. CDR3 nucleotides: TGCAGTGCTAGAGACGACCCTATTTTTTACGAGCAGTACTTC.

This clonotype was detected ten times or more. The gene calls are TRBV20-1 and TRBJ2-5; either TRBD1 or TRBD2 may supply D (6 bases each). Germline V gene sequence: CDR1 DFQATT, CDR2 SNEGSKA (reference sequence). CDR3 length: 14 amino acids. V lost 5 bases, J lost 5 bases, and 18 bases lay in between. The CDR3 is CSAPPGATGETQYF. The CDR3 coding sequence is TGCAGTGCTCCGCCGGGGGCCACAGGGGAGACCCAGTACTTC.

This clonotype was seen many times. V usage is TRBV6-1 and J usage is TRBJ2-5; D may be TRBD2 (5 bases). There are 12 residues in the CDR3. The V gene lost 8 bases and the J gene lost 2 bases, with 9 bases spanning the gap. Looked up from germline, CDR1 is MNHNS and CDR2 is SASEGT. The CDR3 nucleotides read TGTGCCAGCGGCGGGCCACAAGAGACCCAGTACTTC. Translated, it gives CASGGPQETQYF.

This clonotype was seen ten or more times. CDR3 nucleotide sequence: TGTGCCATCAGTGAGCCACCGGCACCCCCCTATGGCTACACCTTC. This sequence encodes CAISEPPAPPYGYTF. The rearrangement joins TRBV10-3 to TRBJ1-2; D is undetermined. The germline CDR1 and CDR2 sequences are ENHRY and SYGVKD. There are 15 residues in the CDR3. Trimming took off 2 bases at V and 4 bases at J, with 14 bases between the two ends.

This clonotype was counted ten times or more. This chain links TRBV6-1 with TRBJ1-6; no reliable D call. The V gene's germline CDR1 is MNHNS and CDR2 SASEGT. Trimming removed 3 bases from V and 8 bases from J, with 14 bases in between. CDR3 length: 15 residues. The CDR3 DNA follows: TGTGCCAGCAGTGACCGCAGGTCAATACATTCACCCCTCCACTTT. Translated, it gives CASSDRRSIHSPLHF.

This clonotype appeared many times. The V gene is TRBV13, the J gene TRBJ2-7, with no clear D. CDR1 and CDR2 from the germline V gene are PRHDT and FYEKMQ (reference sequence). The CDR3 loop spans 15 amino acids. The V end lost 0 bases, the J end lost 2 bases, and 11 bases lay between the germline ends. CDR3 sequence reads: CASSLGRGRPYEQYF. As DNA, the CDR3 is TGTGCCAGCAGCTTAGGCCGAGGCAGACCCTACGAGCAGTACTTC. The full variable domain, rest sourced from reference TRBV13 and TRBJ2-7, is AAGVIQSPRHLIKEKRETATLKCYPIPRHDTVYWYQQGPGQDPQFLISFYEKMQSDKGSIPDRFSAQQFSDYHSELNMSSLELGDSALYFCASSLGRGRPYEQYFGPGTRLTVT.

This clonotype was found many times. The chain has TRBV6-1 and TRBJ2-7; tentatively, D is TRBD2 (5 bases). The germline gives CDR1 MNHNS, CDR2 SASEGT. V shed 6 bases and J shed 2 bases, with 14 bases lying between them. This CDR3 spans 14 amino acids. In DNA form, the CDR3 reads TGTGCCAGCAGACGCAAACTAGGCGCCTACGAGCAGTACTTC. It specifies CASRRKLGAYEQYF.

This clonotype was seen repeatedly, ten times or more. The chain recombines TRBV14 with TRBJ1-1; TRBD1 might be the D (5 bases). Looked up from germline, CDR1 is SGHDN and CDR2 is FVKESK. With 4 bases removed from V and 4 bases from J, the gap between germline ends came to 22 bases. The CDR3 runs 17 residues. CDR3 DNA sequence: TGTGCCAGCAGCCCACCCCCCGTGGGGGAGAGGGTCACTGAAGCTTTCTTT. It encodes CASSPPPVGERVTEAFF.

This clonotype has at least ten counts. The chain joins TRBV24-1 to TRBJ2-2; the D gene could be TRBD1 or TRBD2 (5 bases each). Germline assignment: CDR1 KGHDR and CDR2 SFDVKD. There are 14 residues in the CDR3. V dropped 6 bases and J dropped 4 bases, with 11 bases sitting between them. CDR3 loop: CATSMRGGTGELFF. CDR3 coding DNA: TGTGCCACCAGTATGAGGGGCGGCACCGGGGAGCTGTTTTTT.

This clonotype was seen once. The chain recombines TRBV20-1 with TRBJ2-7; 12 bases are a match to TRBD2. Germline V gene sequence: CDR1 DFQATT, CDR2 SNEGSKA (reference sequence). The CDR3 extends over 13 amino acids. Trimming removed 2 bases from V and 7 bases from J; junction bases left unmatched: 3. CDR3 coding DNA: TGCAGTGCTAGACTAGCGGGGGGGCAAGAGCAGTACTTC. It encodes CSARLAGGQEQYF.

This clonotype was counted ten times or more. Sequence at one end of the junction differs from germline and may be a read error. The chain couples TRBV6-1 to TRBJ1-1; tentatively, D is TRBD1 (5 bases). Per germline, CDR1 MNHNS and CDR2 SASEGT. The CDR3 runs to 14 residues. The CDR3 DNA is TGCGCGTCTTATTACCAGACAGTGAACACTGAAGCTTTCTTT. Its protein is CASYYQTVNTEAFF.

The rearrangement uses TRBV6-1 and TRBJ1-3; D gene uncertain. Germline lookup yields CDR1 MNHNS and CDR2 SASEGT. The V end was cut by 10 bases, the J end by 5 bases, with 3 bases between. The CDR3 loop spans 9 amino acids. Here the CDR3 reads CAKRNTIYF. DNA of the CDR3: TGTGCCAAGAGAAACACCATATATTTT.

This chain links TRBV4-1 with TRBJ2-4; 7 bases map to TRBD2. Germline values: CDR1 MGHRA, CDR2 YSYEKL. V lost 0 bases and J lost 8; bases outside the gene matches: 7. This CDR3 has 15 residues. Here the CDR3 reads CASSQDWRGIDIQYF. CDR3 DNA: TGCGCCAGCAGCCAAGATTGGCGGGGGATAGACATTCAGTACTTC.

The rearrangement uses TRBV9 and TRBJ1-1; 11 bases align to TRBD1. V shed 2 bases, J shed 3 bases, and the junction held 12 bases outside the gene matches. The CDR3 extends over 18 amino acids. In germline, CDR1 is SGDLS, CDR2 YYNGEE. The CDR3 region is CASSVYGGTGGMDTEAFF. The CDR3 DNA sequence: TGTGCCAGCAGCGTGTATGGGGGGACAGGGGGAATGGACACTGAAGCTTTCTTT.

V gene TRBV11-1 combines with J gene TRBJ1-2; tentatively, D is TRBD1 (5 bases). The CDR3 spans 16 residues. CDR1 and CDR2 from the germline V gene are SGHAT and FQDESV (reference sequence). The V gene lost 2 bases and the J gene lost 8 bases, with 21 bases spanning the gap. The CDR3 reads CASSLLPPGRSGGYTF. CDR3 bases: TGTGCCAGCAGCTTACTGCCCCCGGGACGTAGTGGAGGCTACACCTTC.

The chain carries TRBV6-1 and TRBJ2-7; D gene ambiguous. The CDR3 is 13 amino acids. Trimming stripped 7 bases from V and 2 bases from J, with 12 bases between. Germline V gene lookup returns CDR1 MNHNS and CDR2 SASEGT. The CDR3 protein is CASTPANTYEQYF. The CDR3 nucleotides are TGTGCCAGCACCCCAGCAAACACCTACGAGCAGTACTTC.

This clonotype has at least ten counts. The chain couples TRBV6-1 to TRBJ1-2; D is unclear. The germline CDR1 and CDR2 sequences are MNHNS and SASEGT. Trimming removed 2 bases at V and 5 bases at J, with 15 bases between. This CDR3 contains 15 residues. CDR3 region: CASSEQGGGGYGYTF. The CDR3, as DNA: TGTGCCAGCAGTGAACAAGGAGGAGGTGGTTATGGCTACACCTTC.

Ten or more counts support this clonotype. V gene TRBV7-2 combines with J gene TRBJ2-5; D may match TRBD1 or TRBD2 (5 bases each). CDR3 length equals 12 residues. Trimming removed 6 bases at V and 4 bases at J, with 9 bases between. Germline loops: CDR1 SGHTA, CDR2 FQGNSA. The CDR3 DNA sequence: TGTGCCAGCAGGGGTGGGGGAGAGACCCAGTACTTC. It is translated as CASRGGGETQYF.

The table lists this clonotype with many counts. The rearrangement uses TRBV6-1 and TRBJ2-5; tentative D call: TRBD1 (6 bases). V was cut by 7 bases and J by 1 base, with 19 bases left in between. CDR3 length equals 16 residues. Germline CDR1 reads MNHNS; CDR2 reads SASEGT. In DNA form, the CDR3 reads TGTGCCAGCAAAAGACAGGACCAATTTCTCCAAGAGACCCAGTACTTC. Protein: CASKRQDQFLQETQYF.

This clonotype was observed many times. The CDR3 protein is CSAPDRGQGGYTF. The DNA for the CDR3 is TGCAGTGCCCCGGACAGGGGGCAGGGAGGCTACACCTTC. The rearrangement uses TRBV20-1 and TRBJ1-2, with 11 bases aligning to TRBD1. The CDR3 has 13 residues. Unmatched junction bases numbered 8, after V lost 6 bases and J lost 8 bases. Germline CDR1 is DFQATT and CDR2 is SNEGSKA (reference sequence).